This passage covers 6 T cell receptor beta chains from one sample sequenced in a study of early T cells in non-severe SARS-CoV-2 infection. TCRdb fed the 5' RACE reads into MiXCR, producing one record per CDR3 protein. The repertoire has approximately 69,000 distinct CDR3 sequences, around 12% of them found once; the top ten carry around 2.9%. Here the sequenced sample was whole blood, taken at baseline. The receptors come from an adult who was a healthcare worker with PCR-confirmed SARS-CoV-2 infection or an uninfected control (not recorded which).

This clonotype showed up just a few times. The chain joins TRBV6-5 to TRBJ2-7; D possibly corresponds to TRBD1 (5 bases). CDR1 and CDR2 from the germline V gene are MNHEY and SVGAGI. V lost 2 bases to trimming and J lost 6 bases, with 5 bases between them. The CDR3 has 11 amino acids. Written as DNA, the CDR3 is TGTGCCAGCAGTTACGGGGCCGAGCAGTACTTC. Translation gives CASSYGAEQYF.

This clonotype was observed a few times. This rearrangement joins TRBV28 to TRBJ2-2; TRBD1 agrees at 10 bases. Germline V CDR1 and CDR2: MDHEN, SYDVKM. With 5 bases clipped from V and 5 bases from J, the junction kept 8 bases outside the gene matches. The CDR3 loop spans 16 amino acids. The CDR3 region is CASSPSGTGETGELFF. CDR3 coding DNA: TGTGCCAGCAGTCCTTCCGGGACAGGGGAAACCGGGGAGCTGTTTTTT.

This clonotype was seen a handful of times. The chain employs TRBV18 and TRBJ2-5; D is unclear. The CDR3 is 14 amino acids. Germline-derived CDR1 and CDR2 are KGHSH and LQKENI. The V gene lost 3 bases and the J gene lost 1 base, with 9 bases spanning the gap. CDR3 DNA sequence: TGTGCCAGCTCACCTAACCGGATCCAAGAGACCCAGTACTTC. Protein sequence: CASSPNRIQETQYF.

This clonotype appeared a few times. The CDR3 is CASSQQQTGLTYEQYF. The CDR3 nucleotides are TGCGCCAGCAGCCAACAGCAGACAGGACTCACCTACGAGCAGTACTTC. The gene calls are TRBV4-3 and TRBJ2-7, with a possible D match to TRBD1 (6 bases). V dropped 2 bases and J dropped 2 bases, with 16 bases sitting between them. Germline V gene lookup returns CDR1 LGHNA and CDR2 YSLEER. CDR3 length: 16 residues.

This clonotype occurred many times. The chain has TRBV5-1 and TRBJ2-5, with a possible D match to TRBD2 (5 bases). The CDR3 spans 15 residues. Germline CDR1 SGHRS, CDR2 YFSETQ. V lost 1 base and J 1 base, leaving 11 bases between the germline ends. The CDR3 nucleotides read TGCGCCAGCAGCTTGTCCTGGGAGTTCCAAGAGACCCAGTACTTC. This gives the protein CASSLSWEFQETQYF.

V gene TRBV29-1 combines with J gene TRBJ2-3, with 14 bases aligning to TRBD2. The CDR3 totals 16 residues. Germline values: CDR1 SQVTM, CDR2 ANQGSEA. V dropped 3 bases and J dropped 5; count of bases not matched to a gene: 7. CDR3 sequence (DNA): TGCAGCGTTGACAAGACTAGCGGGGGGGCCGGAGATACGCAGTATTTT. Encoded protein: CSVDKTSGGAGDTQYF.